One sample yielded the 3 T cell receptor beta chains listed below, sequenced in a study of identical twins. TCRdb re-called the 5' RACE reads with MiXCR, one entry per CDR3 protein. The sample has roughly 290,000 distinct CDR3 sequences, 8% to 9.5% seen once. This sample was also put to use in a study of yellow fever vaccine responses in identical twins.

Sequenced material: CD8+ T cells sorted from blood. The receptor source for this set is a woman aged 18 to 35 in good health.

The table lists this clonotype with a few counts. The chain joins TRBV5-1 to TRBJ2-5; D is possibly TRBD1 or TRBD2 (5 bases each). In germline, CDR1 is SGHRS, CDR2 YFSETQ. CDR3 length equals 14 residues. V gave up 4 bases and J gave up 4 bases, with 14 bases separating them. As DNA, the CDR3 is TGCGCCAGCAGCACCGGGGCCCCGCGAGAGACCCAGTACTTC. Translated: CASSTGAPRETQYF.

This clonotype was counted at least ten times. The chain links TRBV5-5 to TRBJ1-1; D uncertain. The CDR3 is 13 residues long. V was pared by 0 bases and J by 8 bases, with 11 bases between. Looked up from germline, CDR1 is SGHKS and CDR2 is YYEKEE (reference sequence). Here the CDR3 DNA reads TGTGCCAGCAGCTTGGGTCAGGTTATAGAAGCTTTCTTT. Translated: CASSLGQVIEAFF.

This clonotype was seen at least ten times. As DNA, the CDR3 is TGTGCCAGCAGCGAGAGGGGGACTAGCGGGACCCTCTACAATGAGCAGTTCTTC. Translating gives CASSERGTSGTLYNEQFF. This chain links TRBV2 with TRBJ2-1, with TRBD2 matching 13 bases. After removal of 6 bases from V and 3 bases from J, the junction contained 11 bases not matched to a gene. Per germline, CDR1 SNHLY and CDR2 FYNNEI. This CDR3 comprises 18 residues. Supplemented by reference TRBV2 and TRBJ2-1, the full variable domain reads EPEVTQTPSHQVTQMGQEVILRCVPISNHLYFYWYRQILGQKVEFLVSFYNNEISEKSEIFDDQFSVERPDGSNFTLKIRSTKLEDSAMYFCASSERGTSGTLYNEQFFGPGTRLTVL.